A selection of T cell receptor beta chains follows, all from one sample in a study of Ad26.COV2.S vaccination and SARS-CoV-2 variants. Some clones are missing from TCRdb's copy, which holds only in-frame ones; the method was immunoSEQ multiplex PCR. Here the sample spans some 460,000 clones, about 88% being singletons. The specimen comprised peripheral blood, sampled in a trial of Ad26.COV2.S vaccine versus placebo. The receptor source for this set is a person aged 18-60 years who received the Ad26.COV2.S COVID-19 vaccine or a placebo. The CDR3 runs from the conserved cysteine through the conserved F or W. Each record gives: J gene, V gene, D gene, clone size, CDR3 DNA, CDR3 protein. D genes are given only for firm matches. For some rows the clone size is stated as once, few or many, or as a class when expanded; others skip it.

J gene: TRBJ1-1; V gene: TRBV18; D gene: NA; clone size: NA; CDR3 DNA: TGTGCCAGCTCACCACTGGGTGGATTCACTGAAGCTTTCTTT; CDR3 protein: CASSPLGGFTEAFF
J gene: TRBJ1-1; V gene: TRBV6-6; D gene: TRBD1; clone size: few; CDR3 DNA: TGTGCCAGCACCGACAGGGGGACCACTGAAGCTTTCTTT; CDR3 protein: CASTDRGTTEAFF
J gene: TRBJ2-3; V gene: TRBV28; D gene: NA; clone size: NA; CDR3 DNA: TGTGCCAGCATCGGGGTTAATACAGATACGCAGTATTTT; CDR3 protein: CASIGVNTDTQYF
J gene: TRBJ2-1; V gene: TRBV2; D gene: TRBD2; clone size: NA; CDR3 DNA: TGTGCCAGCAGTCTCGGGACTAGGTCCTACAATGAGCAGTTCTTC; CDR3 protein: CASSLGTRSYNEQFF
J gene: TRBJ2-7; V gene: TRBV7-9; D gene: TRBD2; clone size: NA; CDR3 DNA: TGTGCCAGCAGCTTAGTAGGGACTAGCGGGAGGATCGAGTACGAGCAGTACTTC; CDR3 protein: CASSLVGTSGRIEYEQYF
J gene: TRBJ1-2; V gene: TRBV4-1; D gene: NA; clone size: NA; CDR3 DNA: TGCGCCAGCAGCCCCGGGGGCGACCTCTATGGCTACACCTTC; CDR3 protein: CASSPGGDLYGYTF
J gene: TRBJ2-7; V gene: TRBV4-2; D gene: NA; clone size: NA; CDR3 DNA: TGTGCCAGCAGCCAAGTATTGACGTACCCTCGGTACGAGCAGTACTTC; CDR3 protein: CASSQVLTYPRYEQYF
J gene: TRBJ2-2; V gene: TRBV21-1; D gene: NA; clone size: NA; CDR3 DNA: TGTGCCAGCAGCAAAGATCAGGTCACCGGGGAGCTGTTTTTT; CDR3 protein: CASSKDQVTGELFF
J gene: TRBJ2-3; V gene: TRBV18; D gene: TRBD2; clone size: NA; CDR3 DNA: TGTGCCAGCTCACCCGGACTAGGAGTCACAGATACGCAGTATTTT; CDR3 protein: CASSPGLGVTDTQYF
J gene: TRBJ2-5; V gene: TRBV19; D gene: NA; clone size: NA; CDR3 DNA: TGTGCCAGTAGTATTGAGGGGAGGAAGACCCAGTACTTC; CDR3 protein: CASSIEGRKTQYF
J gene: TRBJ2-7; V gene: TRBV30; D gene: NA; clone size: NA; CDR3 DNA: TGTGCCTGGAGTGTTCCCCCCAACTACGAGCAGTACTTC; CDR3 protein: CAWSVPPNYEQYF
J gene: TRBJ2-5; V gene: TRBV10-2; D gene: TRBD2; clone size: NA; CDR3 DNA: TGCGCCAGCAGTCAGGGACTAGCGGCGAGATTGGAGACCCAGTACTTC; CDR3 protein: CASSQGLAARLETQYF
J gene: TRBJ1-5; V gene: TRBV28; D gene: NA; clone size: NA; CDR3 DNA: TGTGCCAGCAGTTTTCAGGGATGGGGGAAGTATCAGCCCCAGCATTTT; CDR3 protein: CASSFQGWGKYQPQHF
J gene: TRBJ2-7; V gene: TRBV5-1; D gene: TRBD1; clone size: NA; CDR3 DNA: TGCGCCAGCAGCCCCCGAACAAACAACAGGGGTTACGAGCAGTACTTC; CDR3 protein: CASSPRTNNRGYEQYF
J gene: TRBJ2-7; V gene: TRBV7-8; D gene: NA; clone size: NA; CDR3 DNA: TGTGCCAGCAGCCAAAACAGGGTGTGGACCTACGAGCAGTACTTC; CDR3 protein: CASSQNRVWTYEQYF
J gene: TRBJ2-1; V gene: TRBV11-2; D gene: TRBD2; clone size: NA; CDR3 DNA: TGTGCCAGCAGCTTAATTAGCGGGAGGGCCAATGAGCAGTTCTTC; CDR3 protein: CASSLISGRANEQFF
J gene: TRBJ2-3; V gene: TRBV27; D gene: TRBD2; clone size: NA; CDR3 DNA: TGTGCCAGCAGTTTTCAAGCGGGACGCACAGATACGCAGTATTTT; CDR3 protein: CASSFQAGRTDTQYF
J gene: TRBJ1-1; V gene: TRBV13; D gene: NA; clone size: once; CDR3 DNA: TGTGCCAGCAGCTTCGGTAGATTCAAGGCTTTCTTT; CDR3 protein: CASSFGRFKAFF
J gene: TRBJ1-5; V gene: TRBV6-5; D gene: NA; clone size: once; CDR3 DNA: TGTGCCAGCAGTTACACCTATCTGGGGACCAATCAGCCCCAGCATTTT; CDR3 protein: CASSYTYLGTNQPQHF
J gene: TRBJ2-1; V gene: TRBV4-3; D gene: TRBD1; clone size: few; CDR3 DNA: TGCGCCAGCAGCCACCGGACAGGCGAGCAGTTCTTC; CDR3 protein: CASSHRTGEQFF
J gene: TRBJ2-5; V gene: TRBV28; D gene: TRBD1; clone size: NA; CDR3 DNA: TGTGCCAGCGGCCTGACAGGGAATTTGGTAGAGACCCAGTACTTC; CDR3 protein: CASGLTGNLVETQYF
J gene: TRBJ1-1; V gene: TRBV6-5; D gene: NA; clone size: NA; CDR3 DNA: TGTGCCAGCAGATCCTCACTGAACACTGAAGCTTTCTTT; CDR3 protein: CASRSSLNTEAFF
J gene: TRBJ2-5; V gene: TRBV5-1; D gene: NA; clone size: NA; CDR3 DNA: TGCGCCAGCAGCGTTGAGGGGCAAGAGACCCAGTACTTC; CDR3 protein: CASSVEGQETQYF
J gene: TRBJ2-2; V gene: TRBV19; D gene: NA; clone size: NA; CDR3 DNA: TGTGCCACGACCACCCCAGGGGACACCGGGGAGCTGTTTTTT; CDR3 protein: CATTTPGDTGELFF
J gene: TRBJ1-2; V gene: TRBV7-9; D gene: NA; clone size: NA; CDR3 DNA: TGTGCCAGCAGCTTAGCCAGGGTTGGTGATGGCTACACCTTC; CDR3 protein: CASSLARVGDGYTF
J gene: TRBJ2-7; V gene: TRBV7-8; D gene: NA; clone size: NA; CDR3 DNA: TGTGCCAGCAGCCGGACCCGTTACGAGCAGTACTTC; CDR3 protein: CASSRTRYEQYF
J gene: TRBJ2-7; V gene: TRBV7-8; D gene: NA; clone size: NA; CDR3 DNA: TGTGCCAGCAGCTCCTCAGGGATGTCAGGCGAGCAGTACTTC; CDR3 protein: CASSSSGMSGEQYF
J gene: TRBJ2-4; V gene: TRBV28; D gene: TRBD2; clone size: NA; CDR3 DNA: TGTGCCAGCGGACTAGCGGGAGTGTCCAAAAACATTCAGTACTTC; CDR3 protein: CASGLAGVSKNIQYF
J gene: TRBJ2-7; V gene: TRBV18; D gene: NA; clone size: NA; CDR3 DNA: TGTGCCACACAGCGGGCGAGCTCCTACGAGCAGTACTTC; CDR3 protein: CATQRASSYEQYF
J gene: TRBJ1-6; V gene: TRBV30; D gene: TRBD1; clone size: NA; CDR3 DNA: TGTGCCTGGAGTGTGGGACAGGGTCCTTCACCCCTCCACTTT; CDR3 protein: CAWSVGQGPSPLHF
J gene: TRBJ1-2; V gene: TRBV3-1/TRBV3-2; D gene: NA; clone size: NA; CDR3 DNA: TGTGCCAGCAGCCAAGCGGGGGGTGGCAGGAGCTACACCTTC; CDR3 protein: CASSQAGGGRSYTF
J gene: TRBJ2-7; V gene: TRBV7-2; D gene: NA; clone size: NA; CDR3 DNA: TGTGCCAGCAACTTTCTCGGTTCCACGGGGTTGAGTTTTATGTACGAGCAGTACTTC; CDR3 protein: CASNFLGSTGLSFMYEQYF
J gene: TRBJ2-7; V gene: TRBV2; D gene: TRBD2; clone size: few; CDR3 DNA: TGTGCCAGCAGTGGCCCAGCGGGGGTCAGTTTC; CDR3 protein: CASSGPAGVSF
J gene: TRBJ1-2; V gene: TRBV7-6; D gene: TRBD1; clone size: NA; CDR3 DNA: TGTGCCAGCAGCTTAAACAGGGGCTATGGCTACACCTTC; CDR3 protein: CASSLNRGYGYTF
J gene: TRBJ2-1; V gene: TRBV11-1; D gene: NA; clone size: once; CDR3 DNA: TGTGCCAGCAGCTTTTCGTTGGTAGATGAGCAGTTCTTC; CDR3 protein: CASSFSLVDEQFF
J gene: TRBJ2-7; V gene: TRBV9; D gene: NA; clone size: NA; CDR3 DNA: TGTGCCAGCAGCGTAGGGTCGGGCAGGGCCTACGAGCAGTACTTC; CDR3 protein: CASSVGSGRAYEQYF
J gene: TRBJ1-1; V gene: TRBV9; D gene: NA; clone size: NA; CDR3 DNA: TGTGCCAGCAGCGAAGGGGCCTCTGAAGCTTTCTTT; CDR3 protein: CASSEGASEAFF
J gene: TRBJ2-5; V gene: TRBV5-1; D gene: TRBD2; clone size: NA; CDR3 DNA: TGCGCCAGCAGCTTGGTTCTAGCGGGAGCCCGGTCGGAGACCCAGTACTTC; CDR3 protein: CASSLVLAGARSETQYF
J gene: TRBJ1-1; V gene: TRBV12-3/TRBV12-4; D gene: NA; clone size: NA; CDR3 DNA: TGTGCCAGCAGTTCTAATCTCCGGGAAGCTTTCTTT; CDR3 protein: CASSSNLREAFF
J gene: TRBJ1-1; V gene: TRBV9; D gene: TRBD1; clone size: NA; CDR3 DNA: TGTGCCAGCAGCCCAATCCAGGGGGTTGAAGCTTTCTTT; CDR3 protein: CASSPIQGVEAFF
J gene: TRBJ1-2; V gene: TRBV11-2; D gene: TRBD1; clone size: once; CDR3 DNA: TGTGCCAGCAGCATACCCGGGACAGTTGGCTACACCTTC; CDR3 protein: CASSIPGTVGYTF
J gene: TRBJ2-7; V gene: TRBV7-6; D gene: NA; clone size: few; CDR3 DNA: TGTGCCAGCAGCCTAACAGGGAGGGACGAGCAGTACTTC; CDR3 protein: CASSLTGRDEQYF
J gene: TRBJ2-1; V gene: TRBV7-3; D gene: NA; clone size: once; CDR3 DNA: TGTGCCAGCAGCTTTGATAGCAATGAGCAGTTCTTC; CDR3 protein: CASSFDSNEQFF
J gene: TRBJ2-1; V gene: TRBV28; D gene: NA; clone size: NA; CDR3 DNA: TGTGCCAGCAGTTTGTTCGCGGCGTCCTACAATGAGCAGTTCTTC; CDR3 protein: CASSLFAASYNEQFF
J gene: TRBJ2-7; V gene: TRBV19; D gene: NA; clone size: NA; CDR3 DNA: TGTGCCAGTAGTATAGCGGGAGACGCGGGCTACGAGCAGTACTTC; CDR3 protein: CASSIAGDAGYEQYF
J gene: TRBJ2-2; V gene: TRBV28; D gene: NA; clone size: NA; CDR3 DNA: TGTGCCAGCAGTTTAGAATTGGGCTCCTATCCCGGGGAGCTGTTTTTT; CDR3 protein: CASSLELGSYPGELFF
J gene: TRBJ2-2; V gene: TRBV11-2; D gene: NA; clone size: NA; CDR3 DNA: TGTGCCAGCAGCTACGGACAGCACGGGGAGCTGTTTTTT; CDR3 protein: CASSYGQHGELFF
J gene: TRBJ1-2; V gene: TRBV28; D gene: TRBD1; clone size: NA; CDR3 DNA: TGTGCCAGCAGTCAGGGACAGAGTTCCTATGGCTACACCTTC; CDR3 protein: CASSQGQSSYGYTF
J gene: TRBJ2-7; V gene: TRBV7-9; D gene: TRBD2; clone size: NA; CDR3 DNA: TGTGCCAGCAGCTTACTACAGGTCGGGGGGGAGCAGTACTTC; CDR3 protein: CASSLLQVGGEQYF
J gene: TRBJ2-1; V gene: TRBV11-2; D gene: TRBD1; clone size: NA; CDR3 DNA: TGTGCCAGCAGCGACCGGGACAGCTCCTACAATGAGCAGTTCTTC; CDR3 protein: CASSDRDSSYNEQFF
J gene: TRBJ1-6; V gene: TRBV6-6; D gene: NA; clone size: NA; CDR3 DNA: TGTGCCAGCAGTTACCGGACCCCTGCCGCGAATTCACCCCTCCACTTT; CDR3 protein: CASSYRTPAANSPLHF